This note documents a single T cell receptor beta chain sequence. The data are from a study of blood T cell repertoires in COVID-19. The V end was cut by 0 bases, the J end by 12 bases, with 12 bases between. Germline assignment: CDR1 SGHRS and CDR2 YFSETQ. This CDR3 has 13 amino acids. Generated by immunoSEQ multiplex PCR, the TCRdb table keeps only in-frame clones and is missing some. This sample carries under 300,000 clones, about 90% of them seen once, and the ten largest clones take roughly 1.8%. The chain links TRBV5-1 to TRBJ1-4; possible D gene TRBD1, 6 bases. The TCR originated in a woman in her fifties or sixties who had recovered from COVID-19. Specimen: PBMCs or T cells enriched from blood (not recorded which). The CDR3 DNA reads as TGCGCCAGCAGCTTGGAATTAGAGGGGGAACTGTTTTTT. It encodes CASSLELEGELFF.